In this sample, the clone carrying this TCR beta chain turned up a few times. The antigen is undetermined. The sample originates from a study of cytotoxic CD8 clonotypes in ibrutinib-treated CLL. Study-wide background: The sample average was about 260,000 productive templates and 90,000 to 95,000 productive rearrangements. Study outcomes and limitations: Once treatment began, public clonotypes, which were uncommon, contracted or stayed stable.

Produced via immunoSEQ multiplex PCR; TCRdb's table is partial and in-frame only. The data hold about 310,000 clones, with 80% observed a single time. The CDR3 runs to 13 residues. V lost 6 bases to trimming and J lost 0 bases, with 6 bases between them. CDR1 and CDR2 from the germline V gene are SNHLY and FYNNEI. This specimen was PBMCs, taken before ibrutinib treatment. The sequence derives from a human donor with chronic lymphocytic leukemia. This chain uses TRBV2 with TRBJ2-1; D may be TRBD2 (5 bases). CDR3 DNA sequence: TGTGCCAGCAGGGACTCCTCCTACAATGAGCAGTTCTTC. It encodes CASRDSSYNEQFF.